This T cell receptor (beta chain) was sequenced during a study of T cell repertoires in cytomegalovirus infection. This clonotype was seen a few times. TCRdb fed the reads into MiXCR, producing one record per CDR3 protein. This table has more than 400,000 distinct CDR3 sequences, less than 30% appearing once. The specimen was PBMCs. This receptor was taken from a human donor in good health (CMV status not recorded). Some clones in this sample may be carry-over from other donors' samples.

CDR3 DNA sequence: TGTGCCAGCAGCTTAGGAGGGGTGAAAATGATCACTGAAGCTTTCTTT. Its translation: CASSLGGVKMITEAFF. This chain connects TRBV11-2 to TRBJ1-1, with a possible D match to TRBD1 (5 bases). Per germline, CDR1 SGHAT and CDR2 FQNNGV. The CDR3 is made up of 16 amino acids. Trimming took off 1 base at V and 4 bases at J, with 16 bases between the two ends.